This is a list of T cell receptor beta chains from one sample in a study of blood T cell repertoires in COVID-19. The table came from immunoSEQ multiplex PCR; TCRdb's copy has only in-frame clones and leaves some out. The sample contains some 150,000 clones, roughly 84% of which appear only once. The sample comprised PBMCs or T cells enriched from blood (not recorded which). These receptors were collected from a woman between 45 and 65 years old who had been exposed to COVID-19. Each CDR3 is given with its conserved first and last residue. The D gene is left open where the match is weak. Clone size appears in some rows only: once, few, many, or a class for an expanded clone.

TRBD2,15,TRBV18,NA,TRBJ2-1,TGTGCCAGCTCATCGACTAGCGGGAGGGCGAATGAGCAGTTCTTC,CASSSTSGRANEQFF
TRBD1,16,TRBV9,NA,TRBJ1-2,TGTGCCAGCAGCGTAGGGGACAGGGGGCGTGTAAATGGCTACACCTTC,CASSVGDRGRVNGYTF
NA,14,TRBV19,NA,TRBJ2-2,TGTGCCAGTAGTATACCTACAGGGACGCGGGAGCTGTTTTTT,CASSIPTGTRELFF
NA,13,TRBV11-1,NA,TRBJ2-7,TGTGCCAGCAGCTTAGGGCCGTCCTACGAGCAGTACTTC,CASSLGPSYEQYF
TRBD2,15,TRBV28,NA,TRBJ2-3,TGTGCCAGCAAGGGTAGCGGGAGTATTACAGATACGCAGTATTTT,CASKGSGSITDTQYF
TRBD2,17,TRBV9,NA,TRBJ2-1,TGTGCCAGCAGCTTAGAGCGGGGGGCCAGCTCCTACAATGAGCAGTTCTTC,CASSLERGASSYNEQFF
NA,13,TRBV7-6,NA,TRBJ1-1,TGTGCCAGCAGCTTAGATGGGGGGACTGAAGCTTTCTTT,CASSLDGGTEAFF
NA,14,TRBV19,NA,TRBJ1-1,TGTGCCAGTATGATCTCCAGGGTGCAGGTCGGAGCTTTCTTT,CASMISRVQVGAFF
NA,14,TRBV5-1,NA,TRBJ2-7,TGCGCCAGCAGCTTGGTGGGGGGCTCCTACGAGCAGTACTTC,CASSLVGGSYEQYF
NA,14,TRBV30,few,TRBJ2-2,TGTGCCTGGAGCAGTCCCCCCGGGACCGGGGAGCTGTTTTTT,CAWSSPPGTGELFF
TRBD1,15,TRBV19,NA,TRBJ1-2,TGTGCCAGTCTCTGGACAGGGGCACCGAAGTTGGGCTACACCTTC,CASLWTGAPKLGYTF
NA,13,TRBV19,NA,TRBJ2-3,TGTGCCAGTAGTATCTTGCCTAGTGATACGCAGTATTTT,CASSILPSDTQYF
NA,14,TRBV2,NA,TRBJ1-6,TGTGCCAGCAGTGGCCAGGTCCCAAATTCACCCCTCCACTTT,CASSGQVPNSPLHF
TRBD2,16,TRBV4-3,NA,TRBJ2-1,TGCGCCAGCAGCCAAGACGGTAGCGGGAGCTACAATGAGCAGTTCTTC,CASSQDGSGSYNEQFF
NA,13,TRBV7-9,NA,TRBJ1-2,TGTGCCAGCAGCCAGAAGTCAGGGAATGGCTACACCTTC,CASSQKSGNGYTF
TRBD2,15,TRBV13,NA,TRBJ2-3,TGTGCCAGCAGCTTCTTCACTAGCGTAACAGATACGCAGTATTTT,CASSFFTSVTDTQYF
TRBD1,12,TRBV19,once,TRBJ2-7,TGTGCCAGTGGCTACAGGGGGACCGAGCAGTACTTC,CASGYRGTEQYF
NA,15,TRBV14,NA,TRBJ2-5,TGTGCCAGCAGCTATATCACAGGGTTTCAGGAGACCCAGTACTTC,CASSYITGFQETQYF
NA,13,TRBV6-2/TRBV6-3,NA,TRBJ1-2,TGTGCCAGCAGTTATTCGGAGGCCTATGGCTACACCTTC,CASSYSEAYGYTF
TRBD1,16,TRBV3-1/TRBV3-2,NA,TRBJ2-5,TGTGCCAGCAGCCGCCGATTACAGGGGGCGGGGGAGACCCAGTACTTC,CASSRRLQGAGETQYF
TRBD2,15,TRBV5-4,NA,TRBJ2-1,TGTGCCAGCGGCCCTCCGGGCCCTAGCGGCAATGAGCAGTTCTTC,CASGPPGPSGNEQFF
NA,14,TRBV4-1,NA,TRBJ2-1,TGCGCCAGCAGCCAAATAGGAGGGGTGTATGTTTTGTTCTTC,CASSQIGGVYVLFF
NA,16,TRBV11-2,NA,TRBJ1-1,TGTGCCAGCAGCTTAGATTTCTGGGGGGTCGGCACTGAAGCTTTCTTT,CASSLDFWGVGTEAFF
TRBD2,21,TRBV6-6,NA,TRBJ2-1,TGTGCCAGCAGTCGACCAGGAGGACTAGCGGGGGAGGGCCTGCCCTACAATGAGCAGTTCTTC,CASSRPGGLAGEGLPYNEQFF
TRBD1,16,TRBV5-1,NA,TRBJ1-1,TGCGCCAGCAGCTTGTCTGTCAGGGGGGCCAATATCCAAGCTTTCTTT,CASSLSVRGANIQAFF
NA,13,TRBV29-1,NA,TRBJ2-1,TGCAGCGTTACCAAGGGGTCCTACAATGAGCAGTTCTTC,CSVTKGSYNEQFF
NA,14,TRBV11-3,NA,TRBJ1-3,TGTGCCAGCAGCTCTACGGGAACTGGAAACACCATATATTTT,CASSSTGTGNTIYF
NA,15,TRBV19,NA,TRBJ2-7,TGTGCCAGTAGTATACGTCAGGGGCTCCCCTACGAGCAGTACTTC,CASSIRQGLPYEQYF
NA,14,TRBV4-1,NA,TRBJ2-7,TGCGCCAGCAGCCAACCGGGACAAGCCTACGAGCAGTACTTC,CASSQPGQAYEQYF
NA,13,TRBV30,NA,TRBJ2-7,TGTGCCTGGAGGACGGGTGTGTCCTACGAGCAGTACTTC,CAWRTGVSYEQYF
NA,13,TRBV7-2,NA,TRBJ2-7,TGTGCCAGCAGCTTGATCCAGTCCTACGAGCAGTACTTC,CASSLIQSYEQYF
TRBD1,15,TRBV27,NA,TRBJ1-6,TGTGCCAGCAGTCGTAACAGGGGGGAATATTCACCCCTCCACTTT,CASSRNRGEYSPLHF
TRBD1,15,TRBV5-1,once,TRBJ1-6,TGCGCCAGCAGCTCGCCGGGACAGACAAATTCACCCCTCCACTTT,CASSSPGQTNSPLHF
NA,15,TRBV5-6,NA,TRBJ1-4,TGTGCCAGCAGCTTGTTCGGCCAGGGGAATGAAAAACTGTTTTTT,CASSLFGQGNEKLFF
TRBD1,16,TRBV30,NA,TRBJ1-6,TGTGCCTGGATTGGCCAGGGACAGGGGCCTTCCTCGCCCCTCCACTTT,CAWIGQGQGPSSPLHF
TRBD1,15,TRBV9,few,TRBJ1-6,TGTGCCAGCAGCTCGAACAGGGGGTACGATTCACCCCTCCACTTT,CASSSNRGYDSPLHF
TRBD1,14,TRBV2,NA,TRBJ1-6,TGTGCCAGCAGCTCCACAGGGGTGAATTCACCCCTCCACTTT,CASSSTGVNSPLHF
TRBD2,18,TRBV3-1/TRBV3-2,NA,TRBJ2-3,TGTGCCAGCAGCCAAACTTTTGGGTTAGCGGGGATCACAGATACGCAGTATTTT,CASSQTFGLAGITDTQYF
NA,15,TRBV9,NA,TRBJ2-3,TGTGCCAGCAGCGTAGGGGGACTCAGCACAGATACGCAGTATTTT,CASSVGGLSTDTQYF
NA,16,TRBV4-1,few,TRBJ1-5,TGCGCCAGCAGCCAAGTTGCTACCGCTAGCAATCAGCCCCAGCATTTT,CASSQVATASNQPQHF
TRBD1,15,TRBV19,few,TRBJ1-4,TGTGCCAGTAGTATCGGGGCAGGGGGAGATGAAAAACTGTTTTTT,CASSIGAGGDEKLFF
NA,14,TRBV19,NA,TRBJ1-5,TGTGCCAGTAGTATACAGGGGCTTGAACAGCCCCAGCATTTT,CASSIQGLEQPQHF
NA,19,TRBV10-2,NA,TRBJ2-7,TGCGCCAGCGGTAAGCCGCGGGGAACGCGTGGCGGGCTCTCCTACGAGCAGTACTTC,CASGKPRGTRGGLSYEQYF
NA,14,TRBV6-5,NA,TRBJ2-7,TGTGCCAGCAGTTACAGGGAGGCCCAGGACGAGCAGTACTTC,CASSYREAQDEQYF
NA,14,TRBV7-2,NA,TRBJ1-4,TGTGCCAGCAGCTTATCCTGGGGAGATGAAAAACTGTTTTTT,CASSLSWGDEKLFF